These 2 T cell receptor beta chains were all obtained from the same sample, sequenced in a study of vaccination and CD4 T cells after COVID-19. No antigen has been assigned to these receptors. This sample's treatment: approximately 9-day PBMC culture with coronavirus spike peptide pools or control peptides (ViraFEST assay). Cultured CD4+ T cell DNA was sequenced using the Oncomine TCR Beta short-read assay. One entry per CDR3 protein results from TCRdb running MiXCR on the PCR reads. The table includes 15,000 or so distinct CDR3 sequences, 76% detected once. Specimen: CD4+ T cells from blood, cultured in vitro. Receptors originate from a human donor who had recovered from COVID-19.

The chain combines TRBV6-1 with TRBJ2-5; 8 bases align to TRBD2. This CDR3 spans 15 amino acids. Trimming cost V 6 bases and J 5 bases; bases outside gene matches: 11. Germline V gene data show CDR1 as MNHNS and CDR2 as SASEGT. CDR3 in DNA: TGTGCCAGCAGCCCCGTTCCCTCGGGAGGGGAGACCCAGTACTTC. This sequence encodes CASSPVPSGGETQYF.

J is TRBJ2-4 and V is TRBV7-2; D is undetermined. Germline V lookup: CDR1 SGHTA, CDR2 FQGNSA. V was shortened by 1 base and J by 3 bases, with 13 bases between the two germline ends. The CDR3 totals 16 residues. The CDR3 loop is CASSLVGDVVKNIQYF. The CDR3 bases are TGTGCCAGCAGCTTAGTTGGGGATGTGGTCAAAAACATTCAGTACTTC.